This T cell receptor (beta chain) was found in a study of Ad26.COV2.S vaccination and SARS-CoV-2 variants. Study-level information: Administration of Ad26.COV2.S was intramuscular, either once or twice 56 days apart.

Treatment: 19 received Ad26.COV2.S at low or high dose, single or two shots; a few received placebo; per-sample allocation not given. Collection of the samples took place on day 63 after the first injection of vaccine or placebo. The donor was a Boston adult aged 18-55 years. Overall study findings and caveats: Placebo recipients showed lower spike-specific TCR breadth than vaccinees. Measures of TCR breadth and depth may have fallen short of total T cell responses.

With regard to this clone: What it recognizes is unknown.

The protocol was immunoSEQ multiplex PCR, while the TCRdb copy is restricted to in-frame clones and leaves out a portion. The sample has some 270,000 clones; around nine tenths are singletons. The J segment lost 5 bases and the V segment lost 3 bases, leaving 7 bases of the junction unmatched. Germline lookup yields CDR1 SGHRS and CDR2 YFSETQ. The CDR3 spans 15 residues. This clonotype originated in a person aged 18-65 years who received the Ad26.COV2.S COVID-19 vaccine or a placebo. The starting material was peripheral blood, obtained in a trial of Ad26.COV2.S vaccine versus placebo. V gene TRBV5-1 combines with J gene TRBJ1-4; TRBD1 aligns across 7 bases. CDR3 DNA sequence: TGCGCCAGCAGCTCCTCCGGGACAGCAAATGAAAAACTGTTTTTT. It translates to CASSSSGTANEKLFF.